A selection of T cell receptor beta chains follows, all from one sample in a study of a mutant IDH1 vaccine in newly diagnosed glioma. No cognate antigen is known for these TCRs. The table came from immunoSEQ multiplex PCR; TCRdb's copy has only in-frame clones and leaves some out. The top ten hold over 2% of the sample, which has 35,000 to 50,000 clones, 65% to 85% seen once. The specimen was PBMCs, collected from a glioma patient whose treatment included an IDH1 peptide vaccine. Source of these receptors: a woman aged 18-29 years with glioma. Some clones in this sample may be carry-over from other donors' samples. CDR3s include the opening cysteine and the closing phenylalanine or tryptophan. The order of the fields is CDR3 protein, V gene, J gene.

CDR3 protein: CASSIGEVYNEQFF; V gene: TRBV19; J gene: TRBJ2-1
CDR3 protein: CASSLGQRADGYTF; V gene: TRBV5-4; J gene: TRBJ1-2
CDR3 protein: CSVDRAGVNTEAFF; V gene: TRBV29-1; J gene: TRBJ1-1
CDR3 protein: CASSSRGDLNTGELFF; V gene: TRBV9; J gene: TRBJ2-2
CDR3 protein: CASSMVEGRYEQYF; V gene: TRBV5-4; J gene: TRBJ2-7
CDR3 protein: CASSEPGYEQYF; V gene: TRBV10-1; J gene: TRBJ2-7
CDR3 protein: CASSFTGVGGAFF; V gene: TRBV7-2; J gene: TRBJ1-1
CDR3 protein: CASSPSGNTEAFF; V gene: TRBV18; J gene: TRBJ1-1
CDR3 protein: CASSLGIGTSGIEQYF; V gene: TRBV7-6; J gene: TRBJ2-7
CDR3 protein: CSTPDTEAFF; V gene: TRBV29-1; J gene: TRBJ1-1
CDR3 protein: CATSTSGGPRNEQFF; V gene: TRBV6-4; J gene: TRBJ2-1
CDR3 protein: CASMGLAGGELFF; V gene: TRBV2; J gene: TRBJ2-2
CDR3 protein: CASSDDRGIGF; V gene: TRBV7-9; J gene: TRBJ2-7
CDR3 protein: CASRFLEYNGYTF; V gene: TRBV12-2; J gene: TRBJ1-2
CDR3 protein: CASTQPGGQGPSNTEAFF; V gene: TRBV25-1; J gene: TRBJ1-1
CDR3 protein: CATQLGLSYEQYF; V gene: TRBV6-1; J gene: TRBJ2-7
CDR3 protein: CASSQGVLRRTAQYF; V gene: TRBV14; J gene: TRBJ2-5
CDR3 protein: CASSLGGGEQYF; V gene: TRBV19; J gene: TRBJ2-7
CDR3 protein: CASSFARGHNEQFF; V gene: TRBV5-5; J gene: TRBJ2-1
CDR3 protein: CASSLAGGAGAEAFF; V gene: TRBV5-6; J gene: TRBJ1-1
CDR3 protein: CASSDFPPTASSSYEQYF; V gene: TRBV2; J gene: TRBJ2-7
CDR3 protein: CASSLAGQGARETQYF; V gene: TRBV5-1; J gene: TRBJ2-5
CDR3 protein: CASSSRVRALHGYTF; V gene: TRBV5-8; J gene: TRBJ1-2
CDR3 protein: CASSYTSIYNSPLHF; V gene: TRBV6-5; J gene: TRBJ1-6
CDR3 protein: CASSLVSDETQYF; V gene: TRBV5-4; J gene: TRBJ2-5
CDR3 protein: CASSLGAGQGTGELFF; V gene: TRBV5-5; J gene: TRBJ2-2
CDR3 protein: CASSVEGFGELFF; V gene: TRBV9; J gene: TRBJ2-2
CDR3 protein: CASSYGLAGSYEQYF; V gene: TRBV6-6; J gene: TRBJ2-7
CDR3 protein: CASSLSGGLSETQYF; V gene: TRBV27; J gene: TRBJ2-5
CDR3 protein: CASSYQGRSTEAFF; V gene: TRBV6-5; J gene: TRBJ1-1
CDR3 protein: CASSPGQGRNQPQHF; V gene: TRBV27; J gene: TRBJ1-5
CDR3 protein: CASSSTSGYEQFF; V gene: TRBV11-2; J gene: TRBJ2-1
CDR3 protein: CASSDEQGTSDTQYF; V gene: TRBV2; J gene: TRBJ2-3
CDR3 protein: CASSPSSGRSDTQYF; V gene: TRBV5-4; J gene: TRBJ2-3
CDR3 protein: CSVLLAGREQYF; V gene: TRBV29-1; J gene: TRBJ2-7
CDR3 protein: CASSELGGYTF; V gene: TRBV2; J gene: TRBJ1-2
CDR3 protein: CASSQEEALAGWETQYF; V gene: TRBV4-1; J gene: TRBJ2-5
CDR3 protein: CASSLDRAGNTIYF; V gene: TRBV18; J gene: TRBJ1-3
CDR3 protein: CASSGGEYEKLFF; V gene: TRBV7-9; J gene: TRBJ1-4
CDR3 protein: CASSDVGAAGNQPQHF; V gene: TRBV25-1; J gene: TRBJ1-5
CDR3 protein: CASSGLLNTDTQYF; V gene: TRBV25-1; J gene: TRBJ2-3
CDR3 protein: CASSQGIALKGEKLFF; V gene: TRBV14; J gene: TRBJ1-4
CDR3 protein: CAIGGEGYEQYF; V gene: TRBV10-3; J gene: TRBJ2-7
CDR3 protein: CASSATGTAYEQYF; V gene: TRBV7-9; J gene: TRBJ2-7
CDR3 protein: CASSQGLAGIYEQYF; V gene: TRBV5-5; J gene: TRBJ2-7
CDR3 protein: CASSLALSYEQYF; V gene: TRBV5-4; J gene: TRBJ2-7